This T cell receptor (beta chain) was recorded in a study of T cells in Graves' hyperthyroidism and ophthalmopathy. With respect to this clonotype: Since a much larger clone is just one base distant, this may be a read error.

The CDR3 regions of TCR beta were amplified from RNA transcripts. The study used the HTBI primer set for a first-round RT-PCR of the TCR CDR3. TCRdb called the multiplex PCR reads again in MiXCR, with one record for every CDR3 protein. The sample contains roughly 170,000 distinct CDR3 sequences, roughly 10% of which appear only once. The CDR3 is made up of 16 amino acids. Germline loops: CDR1 MNHNS, CDR2 SASEGT. V dropped 6 bases and J dropped 7 bases, with 21 bases sitting between them. The study based diagnoses on clinical symptoms, serum thyroxine and TRAb, thyroid ultrasound and orbital computed tomography. When hyperthyroidism was first diagnosed, the blood sample was taken, preceding any ophthalmopathy symptoms. PBMCs were derived from approximately 10 ml fresh peripheral blood.

Sequencing was done on a sample of blood. The sequence was obtained from a woman aged 18-29 years with Graves' hyperthyroidism that later progressed to Graves' ophthalmopathy. V and J are TRBV6-1 and TRBJ1-4; tentatively, D is TRBD1 (5 bases). The CDR3 sequence is CASSPLGRRRGEKLFF. The CDR3 DNA is TGTGCCAGCAGCCCCTTGGGCAGACGAAGGGGTGAAAAACTGTTTTTT.